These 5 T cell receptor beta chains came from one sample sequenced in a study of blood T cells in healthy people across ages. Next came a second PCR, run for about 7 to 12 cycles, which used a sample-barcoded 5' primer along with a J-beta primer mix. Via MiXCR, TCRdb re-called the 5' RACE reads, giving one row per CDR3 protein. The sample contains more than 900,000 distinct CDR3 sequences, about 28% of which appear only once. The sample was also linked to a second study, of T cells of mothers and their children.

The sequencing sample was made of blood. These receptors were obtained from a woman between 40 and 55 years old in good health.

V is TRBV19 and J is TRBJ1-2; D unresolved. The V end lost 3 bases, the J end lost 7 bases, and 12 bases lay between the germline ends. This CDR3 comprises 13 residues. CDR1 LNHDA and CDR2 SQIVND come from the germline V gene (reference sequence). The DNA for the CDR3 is TGTGCCAGTAGTATGGTTTCCAAGGGTGGCTACACCTTC. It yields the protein CASSMVSKGGYTF.

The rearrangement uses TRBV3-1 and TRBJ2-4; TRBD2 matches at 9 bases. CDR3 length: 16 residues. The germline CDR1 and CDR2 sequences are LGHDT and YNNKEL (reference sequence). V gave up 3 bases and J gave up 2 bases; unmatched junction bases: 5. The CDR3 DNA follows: TGTGCCAGCAGCCATAGGCTAGCGGGGACCAAAAACATTCAGTACTTC. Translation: CASSHRLAGTKNIQYF.

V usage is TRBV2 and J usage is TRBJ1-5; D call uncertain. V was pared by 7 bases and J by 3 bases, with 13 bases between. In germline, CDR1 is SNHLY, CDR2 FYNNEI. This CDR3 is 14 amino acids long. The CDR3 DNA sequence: TGTGCCAGCAACCCCGACGGAGACAATCAGCCCCAGCATTTT. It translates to CASNPDGDNQPQHF.

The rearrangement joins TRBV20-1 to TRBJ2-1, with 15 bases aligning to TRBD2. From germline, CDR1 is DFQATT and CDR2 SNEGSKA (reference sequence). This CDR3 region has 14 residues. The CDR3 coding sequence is TGCCTCGGGACTAGCGGGGGGACTTACAATGAGCAGTTCTTC. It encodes CLGTSGGTYNEQFF.

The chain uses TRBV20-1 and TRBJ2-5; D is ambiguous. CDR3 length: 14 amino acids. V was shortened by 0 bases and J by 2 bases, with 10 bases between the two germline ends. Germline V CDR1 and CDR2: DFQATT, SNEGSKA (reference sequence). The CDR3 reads CSARDHFPQETQYF. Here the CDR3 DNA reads TGCAGTGCTAGAGATCACTTTCCACAAGAGACCCAGTACTTC.